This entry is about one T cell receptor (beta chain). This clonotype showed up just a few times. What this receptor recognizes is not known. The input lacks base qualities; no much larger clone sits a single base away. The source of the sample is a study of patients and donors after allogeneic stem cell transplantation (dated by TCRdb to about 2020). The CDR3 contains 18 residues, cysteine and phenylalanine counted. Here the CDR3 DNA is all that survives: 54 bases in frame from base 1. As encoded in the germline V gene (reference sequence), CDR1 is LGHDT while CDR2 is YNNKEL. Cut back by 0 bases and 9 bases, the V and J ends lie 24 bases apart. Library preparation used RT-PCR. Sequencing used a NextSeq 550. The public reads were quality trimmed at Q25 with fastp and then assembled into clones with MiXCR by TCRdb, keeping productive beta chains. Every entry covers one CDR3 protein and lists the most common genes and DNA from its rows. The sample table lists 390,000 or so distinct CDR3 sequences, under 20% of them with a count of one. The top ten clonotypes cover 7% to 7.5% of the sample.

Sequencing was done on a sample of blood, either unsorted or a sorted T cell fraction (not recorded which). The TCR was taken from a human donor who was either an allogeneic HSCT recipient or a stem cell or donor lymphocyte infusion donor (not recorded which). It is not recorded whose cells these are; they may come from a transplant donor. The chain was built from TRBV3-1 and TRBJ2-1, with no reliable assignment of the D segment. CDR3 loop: CASSQDYGSGNALGEQFF. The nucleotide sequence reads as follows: TGTGCCAGCAGCCAAGATTATGGATCCGGAAACGCCCTGGGTGAGCAGTTCTTC.